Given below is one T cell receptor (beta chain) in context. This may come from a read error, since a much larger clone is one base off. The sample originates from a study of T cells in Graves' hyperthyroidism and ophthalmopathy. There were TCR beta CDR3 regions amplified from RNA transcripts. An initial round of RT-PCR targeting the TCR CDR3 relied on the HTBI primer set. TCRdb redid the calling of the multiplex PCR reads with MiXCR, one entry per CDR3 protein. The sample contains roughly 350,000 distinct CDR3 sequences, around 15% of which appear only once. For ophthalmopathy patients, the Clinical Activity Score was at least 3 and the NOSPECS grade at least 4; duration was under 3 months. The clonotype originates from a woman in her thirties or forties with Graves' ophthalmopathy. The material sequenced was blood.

The CDR3 DNA sequence: TGTGCCAGCAGCGTAGTTCCTGGGACTACCCACACAGATACGCAGTATTTT. This codes for CASSVVPGTTHTDTQYF. The chain has TRBV11-2 and TRBJ2-3; 7 positions match TRBD2. J lost 2 bases, V lost 5 bases, and 13 bases had no gene match. CDR1 and CDR2 from the germline V gene are SGHAT and FQNNGV. The CDR3 spans 17 residues. The complete variable domain, with remaining parts taken from reference TRBV11-2 and TRBJ2-3, reads EAGVAQSPRYKIIEKRQSVAFWCNPISGHATLYWYQQILGQGPKLLIQFQNNGVVDDSQLPKDRFSAERLKGVDSTLKIQPAKLEDSAVYLCASSVVPGTTHTDTQYFGPGTRLTVL.